This TCR beta chain was sequenced for a study of OX40 agonist ivuxolimab in advanced cancers. Study in general: Every patient in dose escalation had hepatocellular carcinoma, melanoma, renal cell or head and neck cancer. The mean age was 60 years, ranging from about 23 to 79, with under 90% of participants male.

TCRdb's table, derived via immunoSEQ multiplex PCR, lists solely in-frame clones and lacks some. This table holds tens of thousands of clones, around nine tenths found once. Study observations and caveats: Fewer expanded clones were found on average in CD4+ than in CD8+ T cells.

Comments on this clone: Its antigen is not known.

This CDR3 spans 13 amino acids. Deletions cut 3 bases from V and 4 bases from J, with 8 bases between. The V gene's germline CDR1 is MDHEN and CDR2 SYDVKM. This TCR came from an adult with an advanced solid tumor such as melanoma, head and neck, liver or kidney cancer. The V gene is TRBV28, the J gene TRBJ2-3, with D perhaps matching TRBD1 (6 bases). The sample here was CD4+ or CD8+ T cells sorted from blood, taken in a trial of the OX40 agonist ivuxolimab. CDR3 in amino acids: CASSLYRADTQYF. The CDR3 DNA sequence: TGTGCCAGCAGTTTGTACAGGGCAGATACGCAGTATTTT.